A single sample gave rise to the 32 T cell receptor beta chains below, sequenced in a study of cytomegalovirus exposure and HLA in healthy donors (dated by TCRdb to between 2016 and 2019). The library was made by the immunoSEQ multiplex PCR assay. TCRdb holds this immuneACCESS table with in-frame rearrangements only. Some clones are missing; in checked studies, unresolved V genes explain under half, and the rest has no known cause. The sample yields more than 250,000 clones; around 90% were counted once. Of the sample, roughly 1.2% is held by the ten largest clones. The specimen was PBMCs. The receptor source for this set is a woman aged 25 to 45 in good health and CMV-seropositive.

This clone was found a few times. The chain is built from TRBV10-3 and TRBJ1-2, with D possibly TRBD1 on 6 matching bases. This CDR3 contains 12 residues. Looked up from germline, CDR1 is ENHRY and CDR2 is SYGVKD. V gave up 8 bases and J gave up 8 bases, with 15 bases separating them. The CDR3 DNA sequence: TGTGCCATCTCTGGGGGCGCGGGCGGCTACACCTTC. It is translated as CAISGGAGGYTF.

The chain has TRBV18 and TRBJ1-6, with D perhaps TRBD1 (6 bases). V was cut by 3 bases and J by 1 base, with 16 bases left in between. This CDR3 contains 18 residues. From germline, CDR1 is KGHSH and CDR2 LQKENI. The CDR3 reads CASSPQGATGSYNSPLHF. CDR3 nucleotides: TGTGCCAGCTCACCGCAGGGTGCAACAGGGTCCTATAATTCACCCCTCCACTTT.

This rearrangement joins TRBV28 to TRBJ2-3; 11 nucleotides agree with TRBD2. Germline V lookup: CDR1 MDHEN, CDR2 SYDVKM. This CDR3 spans 17 amino acids. J lost 1 base, V lost 5 bases, and 8 bases had no gene match. CDR3 DNA: TGTGCCAGCAGTCCCTTTCTAGCGGGAGGTCGCACAGATACGCAGTATTTT. It yields the protein CASSPFLAGGRTDTQYF.

The V call is TRBV9, the J call TRBJ2-1; 7 bases align to TRBD2. CDR1 is SGDLS, CDR2 YYNGEE, per germline. V shed 0 bases, J shed 6 bases, and the junction held 6 bases outside the gene matches. The CDR3 loop spans 15 amino acids. The CDR3 sequence is CASSVDAGAINEQFF. The CDR3 bases are TGTGCCAGCAGCGTAGACGCGGGAGCGATCAATGAGCAGTTCTTC.

CDR3 amino acids: CASSPGTSGLNQETQYF. The CDR3 DNA reads TGCGCCAGCAGCCCCGGGACTAGCGGACTTAACCAAGAGACCCAGTACTTC. J is TRBJ2-5 and V is TRBV4-3; 11 bases match TRBD2. The V and J ends lost 4 bases and 0 bases, in that order; junction bases with no gene match: 7. The CDR3 is made up of 17 amino acids. CDR1 and CDR2 from the germline V gene are LGHNA and YSLEER.

On this clone: Other DNA sequences in the same sample also yield this CDR3. V is TRBV9 and J is TRBJ2-1; D gene uncertain. Trimming shortened V by 3 bases and J by 7 bases, and 8 bases separated the two germline ends. The CDR3 has 12 amino acids. CDR1 is SGDLS and CDR2 is YYNGEE in the germline V gene. CDR3 amino acids: CASSGDSNEQFF. DNA for the CDR3: TGTGCCAGCAGCGGGGATTCAAATGAGCAGTTCTTC.

Only one count was recorded for this clone. The genes are TRBV5-4 and TRBJ2-3; 9 bases align to TRBD2. The CDR3 is made up of 16 amino acids. Germline lookup yields CDR1 SGHNT and CDR2 YYREEE (reference sequence). The V gene end was trimmed by 4 bases and the J gene end by 0 bases; junction bases not matched to a gene: 6. CDR3 sequence reads: CASSAPSGTSTDTQYF. The CDR3 DNA reads as TGTGCCAGCAGCGCCCCTAGCGGGACGAGCACAGATACGCAGTATTTT.

The chain has TRBV11-2 and TRBJ2-7, with 13 bases that match TRBD2. The V gene end was trimmed by 2 bases and the J gene end by 4 bases; junction bases not matched to a gene: 8. CDR1 SGHAT and CDR2 FQNNGV come from the germline V gene. This CDR3 spans 17 amino acids. The CDR3 DNA reads as TGTGCCAGCAGCTTAAGGTGGACTAGCGGGAGTCGATACGAGCAGTACTTC. Its protein product is CASSLRWTSGSRYEQYF.

This clone has a single count. The genes are TRBV19 and TRBJ1-4, with a tentative D call TRBD1 (6 bases). This CDR3 region has 18 residues. Trimming stripped 5 bases from V and 0 bases from J, with 19 bases between. Germline loops: CDR1 LNHDA, CDR2 SQIVND (reference sequence). CDR3 in DNA: TGTGCCAGTAGTTGGACAGTCTTACGGTTTGCAACTAATGAAAAACTGTTTTTT. It specifies CASSWTVLRFATNEKLFF.

The rearrangement links TRBV29-1 to TRBJ1-2; 9 positions match TRBD1. CDR1 SQVTM and CDR2 ANQGSEA come from the germline V gene. Trimming took 6 bases from V and 4 from J; bases not matched to a gene: 6. CDR3 length: 13 amino acids. This CDR3 is CSVPEDRGYGYTF. CDR3 sequence (DNA): TGCAGCGTCCCGGAGGACAGGGGCTATGGCTACACCTTC.

V and J are TRBV29-1 and TRBJ1-2; D ambiguous. The CDR3 is 16 amino acids. Germline lookup yields CDR1 SQVTM and CDR2 ANQGSEA. Trimming took off 2 bases at V and 0 bases at J, with 16 bases between the two ends. This chain's CDR3 is CSVEYSGVGSNYGYTF. The CDR3 bases are TGCAGCGTTGAATATTCGGGTGTGGGCTCTAACTATGGCTACACCTTC.

The V gene is TRBV4-2, the J gene TRBJ1-1; D is uncertain. V lost 0 bases and J lost 8, with 7 bases in between. CDR3 length: 12 amino acids. Germline assignment: CDR1 LGHNA and CDR2 YNFKEQ. CDR3 sequence reads: CASSQDSLEAFF. The DNA of the CDR3 is TGTGCCAGCAGCCAAGACAGTTTAGAAGCTTTCTTT.

The rearrangement uses TRBV28 and TRBJ1-2; D possibly corresponds to TRBD1 (5 bases). Trimming left V 10 bases short and J 3 bases short, with 12 bases between. Looked up from germline, CDR1 is MDHEN and CDR2 is SYDVKM. The CDR3 totals 12 residues. For the CDR3, the DNA is TGTGCCACTCAGACAGAACACTATGGCTACACCTTC. This sequence encodes CATQTEHYGYTF.

The chain recombines TRBV6-1 with TRBJ1-1, with D perhaps TRBD1 (6 bases). Trimming left V 7 bases short and J 1 base short, with 13 bases between. Germline lookup yields CDR1 MNHNS and CDR2 SASEGT. This CDR3 has 14 amino acids. CDR3: CASTFGTQNTEAFF. In nucleotides, the CDR3 is TGTGCCAGCACCTTCGGGACACAGAACACTGAAGCTTTCTTT.

This sequence joins TRBV7-6 and TRBJ2-1, with TRBD2 matching over 7 bases. The junction had 1 base not matched to a gene; V was cut back by 5 bases and J by 9 bases. The CDR3 is 11 amino acids. Germline V CDR1 and CDR2: SGHVS, FNYEAQ. Written as DNA, the CDR3 is TGTGCCAGCAGCCCGGGGGGTGAGCAGTTCTTC. This codes for CASSPGGEQFF.

Written as DNA, the CDR3 is TGCGCCAGCAGCTTGGAACCCCTGGGGAATCAGCCCCAGCATTTT. It is translated as CASSLEPLGNQPQHF. The chain carries TRBV5-1 and TRBJ1-5; D ambiguous. CDR1 is SGHRS and CDR2 is YFSETQ in the germline V gene. This CDR3 region has 15 residues. Trimming shortened V by 0 bases and J by 4 bases, and 11 bases separated the two germline ends.

The gene calls are TRBV6-1 and TRBJ1-6; 10 bases align to TRBD1. The CDR3 runs to 14 residues. Trimming cost V 6 bases and J 8 bases; bases outside gene matches: 4. Per the germline V gene, CDR1 is MNHNS and CDR2 is SASEGT. This CDR3 is CASRSDRGHSPLHF. DNA of the CDR3: TGTGCCAGCAGGAGCGACAGGGGGCATTCACCCCTCCACTTT.

The gene calls are TRBV7-9 and TRBJ2-1; D remains unclear. CDR1 and CDR2 (germline): SEHNR, FQNEAQ (reference sequence). This CDR3 has 14 amino acids. The V gene lost 1 base and the J gene lost 1 base, with 5 bases spanning the gap. The CDR3 sequence is CASSLDVSYNEQFF. For the CDR3, the DNA is TGTGCCAGCAGCTTAGACGTGTCCTACAATGAGCAGTTCTTC.

This clone has a single count. The chain links TRBV6-5 to TRBJ2-7; 10 bases are a match to TRBD1. CDR3 length: 14 residues. J lost 4 bases, V lost 8 bases, and 8 bases had no gene match. Germline assignment: CDR1 MNHEY and CDR2 SVGAGI. In DNA form, the CDR3 reads TGTGCCAGCGCCGTCGGACAGGGGGAGTACGAGCAGTACTTC. It encodes CASAVGQGEYEQYF.

The V call is TRBV13, the J call TRBJ2-4; D is uncertain. The germline CDR1 and CDR2 sequences are PRHDT and FYEKMQ (reference sequence). This CDR3 is 13 amino acids long. V was clipped by 1 base and J by 11 bases, with 12 bases between them. The CDR3: CASSLAAHGVQYF. Written as DNA, the CDR3 is TGTGCCAGCAGCTTAGCGGCACATGGAGTTCAGTACTTC.

This clone came up a few times. The chain joins TRBV5-6 to TRBJ1-2; D unclear. Trimming left V 3 bases short and J 5 bases short, with 14 bases between. This CDR3 has 14 residues. Germline lookup yields CDR1 SGHDT and CDR2 YYEEEE. CDR3 residues: CASSSSDPLYGYTF. In nucleotides, the CDR3 is TGTGCCAGCAGCTCCTCTGACCCCCTGTATGGCTACACCTTC.

J is TRBJ1-1 and V is TRBV6-5; 8 nucleotides line up with TRBD1. Losses at the gene ends were 2 bases for V and 1 base for J; bases not matched to a gene: 6. The germline V gene encodes CDR1 MNHEY and CDR2 SVGAGI. This CDR3 spans 16 amino acids. CDR3 coding DNA: TGTGCCAGCAGTTACCGGAGAGGACAGGGGAACACTGAAGCTTTCTTT. It specifies CASSYRRGQGNTEAFF.

The genes are TRBV6-1 and TRBJ1-1, with D uncertain. The length of the CDR3 is 11 residues. Trimming left V 6 bases short and J 8 bases short, with 10 bases between. The germline V gene has CDR1 MNHNS and CDR2 SASEGT. The CDR3 region has the DNA TGTGCCAGCAGGAGCTACTTGGAAGCTTTCTTT. Its translation: CASRSYLEAFF.

This chain joins TRBV7-2 and TRBJ2-5; D perhaps matches TRBD1 (8 bases). The germline V gene encodes CDR1 SGHTA and CDR2 FQGNSA. This CDR3 is built from 15 residues. V was clipped by 1 base and J by 4 bases, with 13 bases between them. The CDR3 spells CASSLDNRGGETQYF. Here the CDR3 DNA reads TGTGCCAGCAGCTTAGATAACAGGGGGGGAGAGACCCAGTACTTC.

This chain links TRBV5-1 with TRBJ2-3; 12 bases are shared with TRBD2. V lost 5 bases to trimming and J lost 2 bases; unmatched junction nucleotides: 6. Germline CDR1 and CDR2: SGHRS and YFSETQ. The CDR3 runs 16 residues. The DNA of the CDR3 is TGCGCCAGCAGGTCTGGACTAGCGGGATTCACAGATACGCAGTATTTT. Translating it yields CASRSGLAGFTDTQYF. Using reference TRBV5-1 and TRBJ2-3 for the parts outside the CDR3, the full variable domain is KAGVTQTPRYLIKTRGQQVTLSCSPISGHRSVSWYQQTPGQGLQFLFEYFSETQRNKGNFPGRFSGRQFSNSRSEMNVSTLELGDSALYLCASRSGLAGFTDTQYFGPGTRLTVL.

The V gene is TRBV7-8, the J gene TRBJ1-2; possibly TRBD1 for D (5 bases). Trimming removed 5 bases from V and 8 bases from J, with 15 bases in between. This CDR3 has 13 amino acids. Germline values: CDR1 SGHVS, CDR2 FQNEAQ. The CDR3 spells CASSPDIGEGYTF. The DNA for the CDR3 is TGTGCCAGCAGCCCGGACATCGGCGAGGGCTACACCTTC.

J is TRBJ2-7 and V is TRBV5-1; a weak D match, TRBD1 (6 bases). Per germline, CDR1 SGHRS and CDR2 YFSETQ. The CDR3 sequence is 12 residues long. The V and J ends lost 4 bases and 5 bases respectively, with 10 bases between them. CDR3 bases: TGCGCCAGCAGCCACAACAGGGACGAGCAGTACTTC. It translates to CASSHNRDEQYF.

The chain couples TRBV28 to TRBJ2-7; D is undetermined. This CDR3 comprises 12 residues. Germline CDR1 reads MDHEN; CDR2 reads SYDVKM. The V end lost 5 bases, the J end lost 6 bases, and 11 bases lay between the germline ends. The CDR3 sequence: CASSPVPSEQYF. The DNA for the CDR3 is TGTGCCAGCAGTCCTGTCCCATCCGAGCAGTACTTC.

The CDR3 sequence: CASSLGSGSGNTIYF. CDR3 coding DNA: TGTGCCAGCAGCTTGGGGTCGGGATCCGGAAACACCATATATTTT. The V call is TRBV5-4, the J call TRBJ1-3; D ambiguous. This CDR3 spans 15 amino acids. CDR1 and CDR2 (germline): SGHNT, YYREEE (reference sequence). Trimming removed 0 bases from V and 4 bases from J, with 11 bases in between.

This sequence joins TRBV4-3 and TRBJ1-5, with TRBD1 as a possible D gene (6 bases). This CDR3 contains 16 residues. Looked up from germline, CDR1 is LGHNA and CDR2 is YSLEER. The V and J ends lost 0 bases and 0 bases respectively, with 9 bases between them. CDR3 DNA sequence: TGCGCCAGCAGCCAAGAGAGGACAGATAGCAATCAGCCCCAGCATTTT. Encoded protein: CASSQERTDSNQPQHF.

This clone was counted between two and nine times. This chain connects TRBV5-6 to TRBJ2-7; D is ambiguous. CDR1 and CDR2 from the germline V gene are SGHDT and YYEEEE. V lost 2 bases and J lost 6, with 9 bases in between. CDR3 length: 12 amino acids. For the CDR3, the DNA is TGTGCCAGCAGCTTATCTAGTCTCGAGCAGTACTTC. This sequence encodes CASSLSSLEQYF.

The rearrangement uses TRBV9 and TRBJ2-5, with TRBD1 identical over 7 bases. Unmatched junction bases numbered 8, after V lost 5 bases and J lost 1 base. This CDR3 has 15 amino acids. Germline loops: CDR1 SGDLS, CDR2 YYNGEE. CDR3 nucleotide sequence: TGTGCCAGCAGTCTCGGGACAGATACCCAAGAGACCCAGTACTTC. It specifies CASSLGTDTQETQYF. Using reference TRBV9 and TRBJ2-5 for the parts outside the CDR3, the full variable domain is DSGVTQTPKHLITATGQRVTLRCSPRSGDLSVYWYQQSLDQGLQFLIQYYNGEERAKGNILERFSAQQFPDLHSELNLSSLELGDSALYFCASSLGTDTQETQYFGPGTRLLVL.